This entry lists 19 T cell receptor beta chains sequenced from one sample in a study of radiotherapy plus CTLA-4 blockade in lung cancer. Sequencing was performed with immunoSEQ multiplex PCR; in TCRdb, only in-frame clones are kept and a portion is missing. The sample has around 26,000 clones, about 71% seen once. The specimen comprised peripheral blood, sampled from a patient treated with radiotherapy plus ipilimumab. Source of these receptors: a human donor with non-small cell lung cancer whose response to radiotherapy plus ipilimumab could not be evaluated.

V usage is TRBV6-6 and J usage is TRBJ2-3, with a weak D call TRBD2 (6 bases). The CDR3 covers 15 residues. Germline loops: CDR1 MNHNY, CDR2 SVGAGI (reference sequence). The V end was cut by 0 bases, the J end by 6 bases, with 13 bases between. CDR3 loop: CASSYSWASADTQYF. CDR3 DNA sequence: TGTGCCAGCAGTTACTCCTGGGCTAGCGCCGATACGCAGTATTTT.

This chain links TRBV29-1 with TRBJ2-1, with TRBD2 matching over 10 bases. The CDR3 is made up of 16 amino acids. Germline V CDR1 and CDR2: SQVTM, ANQGSEA. V lost 4 bases, J lost 7 bases, and 13 bases stayed unmatched. This chain's CDR3 is CSVVLAGAGVLNEQFF. DNA for the CDR3: TGCAGCGTTGTGCTAGCGGGAGCAGGAGTTTTGAATGAGCAGTTCTTC.

This chain joins TRBV5-1 and TRBJ1-2; 9 nucleotides align to TRBD1. CDR3 size: 13 residues. Per the germline V gene, CDR1 is SGHRS and CDR2 is YFSETQ. V trimming: 1 base; J trimming: 6 bases; junction bases outside the gene matches: 1. Written as DNA, the CDR3 is TGCGCCAGCAGCTTGAGGGACAGGGATGGCTACACCTTC. Protein sequence: CASSLRDRDGYTF.

This CDR3 is CASSPGQADTQYF. The CDR3 nucleotides are TGCGCCAGCAGCCCTGGACAGGCGGATACGCAGTATTTT. The chain employs TRBV5-1 and TRBJ2-3; TRBD1 agrees at 7 bases. The CDR3 totals 13 residues. From germline, CDR1 is SGHRS and CDR2 YFSETQ. The trim removed 4 bases at V and 6 bases at J, leaving 5 bases unmatched.

The chain recombines TRBV30 with TRBJ2-1, with D possibly matching TRBD2 (6 bases). This CDR3 has 14 amino acids. Deletions cut 1 base from V and 9 bases from J, with 16 bases between. Germline loops: CDR1 GTSNPN, CDR2 SVGIG (reference sequence). DNA of the CDR3: TGTGCCTGGAGTGCGGGCGGGAAACTACGTGAGCAGTTCTTC. It encodes CAWSAGGKLREQFF.

This clone was observed a handful of times. The gene calls are TRBV1 and TRBJ1-5. TRBV1 is a recognized pseudogene. The CDR3 length is 19 residues. The CDR3, as DNA: TGCACCAGCAGCCAAAGAGTATTTCTGGGCCGGGATAGCAATCAGCCCCAGCATTTT. Amino acid sequence: CTSSQRVFLGRDSNQPQHF.

There are a few counts of this clone. The chain carries TRBV28 and TRBJ1-2, with 7 bases that match TRBD1. The CDR3 is made up of 13 amino acids. In germline, CDR1 is MDHEN, CDR2 SYDVKM. Trimming cost V 6 bases and J 6 bases; bases outside gene matches: 7. The CDR3 protein is CASRDRASDGYTF. The CDR3 nucleotides are TGTGCCAGCAGAGACAGGGCCTCAGATGGCTACACCTTC.

This sequence joins TRBV15 and TRBJ2-2, with TRBD2 matching over 7 bases. CDR1 is LNHNV and CDR2 is YYDKDF in the germline V gene (reference sequence). The CDR3 spans 16 residues. Trimming cost V 5 bases and J 3 bases; bases outside gene matches: 9. In nucleotides, the CDR3 is TGTGCCACCAGCCCGTCGGGGGGATGGGACACCGGGGAGCTGTTTTTT. Its translation: CATSPSGGWDTGELFF.

This clone was seen once. V and J are TRBV18 and TRBJ2-1; 12 nucleotides match TRBD2. CDR1 is KGHSH and CDR2 is LQKENI in the germline V gene. With V trimmed by 1 base and J by 2 bases, 6 bases remained unmatched. The CDR3 sequence is 18 residues long. The DNA of the CDR3 is TGTGCCAGCTCACCACGTATGGCTAGCGGGAGGGCCTACAATGAGCAGTTCTTC. It translates to CASSPRMASGRAYNEQFF.

The CDR3: CASSWRARINEQFF. CDR3 DNA sequence: TGTGCCAGCAGTTGGAGGGCCAGGATAAATGAGCAGTTCTTC. V is TRBV6-6 and J is TRBJ2-1; D may be TRBD2 (6 bases). Trimming took off 4 bases at V and 7 bases at J, with 14 bases between the two ends. Germline V lookup: CDR1 MNHNY, CDR2 SVGAGI (reference sequence). The CDR3 has 14 amino acids.

The J gene is TRBJ1-1, the V gene TRBV27; the D gene is possibly TRBD1 (5 bases). Germline CDR1 is MNHEY and CDR2 is SMNVEV (reference sequence). The CDR3 is 16 residues long. V was shortened by 1 base and J by 1 base, with 13 bases between the two germline ends. The CDR3 DNA sequence: TGTGCCAGCAGTTTATACCCCCCGCAGGGGAACACTGAAGCTTTCTTT. Translated: CASSLYPPQGNTEAFF.

This clone was counted between two and nine times. This chain connects TRBV6-1 to TRBJ1-4; D is possibly TRBD1 (6 bases). The V end lost 7 bases, the J end lost 3 bases, and 15 bases lay between the germline ends. CDR3 length: 15 amino acids. The germline gives CDR1 MNHNS, CDR2 SASEGT. The CDR3 DNA reads TGTGCCAGCAAGGACCAGGGGCGGGCTAATGAAAAACTGTTTTTT. It yields the protein CASKDQGRANEKLFF.

Comment on this clone: Germline and junction disagree at one end, which may indicate a read error. V is TRBV7-8 and J is TRBJ2-5; unclear D gene. Germline CDR1 and CDR2: SGHVS and FQNEAQ. CDR3 length: 12 amino acids. CDR3 protein: CASTLPRETQYF. In DNA, the CDR3 is TGTGCCAGCACCTTACCTAGAGAGACCCAGTACTTC.

The chain has TRBV19 and TRBJ2-7, with a weak D call TRBD2 (6 bases). V was clipped by 3 bases and J by 7 bases, with 16 bases between them. The CDR3 runs to 14 residues. Per the germline V gene, CDR1 is LNHDA and CDR2 is SQIVND (reference sequence). CDR3 coding DNA: TGTGCCAGTAGTATGTCCGGAGGGCCGCGGGAGCAGTACTTC. It encodes CASSMSGGPREQYF.

The genes are TRBV12-5 and TRBJ2-7, with D perhaps matching TRBD2 (6 bases). V shed 7 bases and J shed 2 bases, with 18 bases lying between them. CDR1 is LGHNT and CDR2 is FRNRAP in the germline V gene. The CDR3 length is 15 residues. The CDR3 DNA is TGTGCTAGTGCCCGCGGGGCCGGTACTACCTACGAGCAGTACTTC. Translated, it gives CASARGAGTTYEQYF. The variable domain in full, with the rest retrieved from reference TRBV12-5 and TRBJ2-7, is DARVTQTPRHKVTEMGQEVTMRCQPILGHNTVFWYRQTMMQGLELLAYFRNRAPLDDSGMPKDRFSAEMPDATLATLKIQPSEPRDSAVYFCASARGAGTTYEQYFGPGTRLTVT.

J is TRBJ1-4 and V is TRBV19, with a weak D call TRBD1 (6 bases). From germline, CDR1 is LNHDA and CDR2 SQIVND (reference sequence). The CDR3 covers 15 residues. The germline V and J ends were trimmed by 10 bases and 5 bases, with 20 bases remaining between them. The CDR3 region is CATRNSGGANEKLFF. The DNA for the CDR3 is TGTGCCACCCGGAACTCGGGGGGCGCGAATGAAAAACTGTTTTTT.

The chain carries TRBV27 and TRBJ2-1, with 8 bases lining up with TRBD2. CDR3 length: 17 amino acids. Trimming took 4 bases from V and 1 from J; bases not matched to a gene: 9. CDR1 and CDR2 (germline): MNHEY, SMNVEV (reference sequence). CDR3 in DNA: TGTGCCAGCAGTTCCCAGGGCGGGAGGTTATCCTACAATGAGCAGTTCTTC. Residues: CASSSQGGRLSYNEQFF.

The chain is built from TRBV5-5 and TRBJ1-2; TRBD1 matches at 9 bases. V lost 5 bases, J lost 2 bases, and 10 bases stayed unmatched. The CDR3 is 16 amino acids. Germline lookup yields CDR1 SGHKS and CDR2 YYEKEE (reference sequence). In DNA, the CDR3 is TGTGCCAGCAGAATACCGGGACAGGGCTACAACTATGGCTACACCTTC. Protein: CASRIPGQGYNYGYTF.

The chain is built from TRBV5-1 and TRBJ2-7; D uncertain. V gave up 0 bases and J gave up 6 bases, with 16 bases separating them. The germline CDR1 and CDR2 sequences are SGHRS and YFSETQ. This CDR3 comprises 15 residues. The CDR3 sequence is CASSLGHRDLVEQYF. The CDR3 DNA is TGCGCCAGCAGCTTGGGTCATCGAGACCTAGTCGAGCAGTACTTC.